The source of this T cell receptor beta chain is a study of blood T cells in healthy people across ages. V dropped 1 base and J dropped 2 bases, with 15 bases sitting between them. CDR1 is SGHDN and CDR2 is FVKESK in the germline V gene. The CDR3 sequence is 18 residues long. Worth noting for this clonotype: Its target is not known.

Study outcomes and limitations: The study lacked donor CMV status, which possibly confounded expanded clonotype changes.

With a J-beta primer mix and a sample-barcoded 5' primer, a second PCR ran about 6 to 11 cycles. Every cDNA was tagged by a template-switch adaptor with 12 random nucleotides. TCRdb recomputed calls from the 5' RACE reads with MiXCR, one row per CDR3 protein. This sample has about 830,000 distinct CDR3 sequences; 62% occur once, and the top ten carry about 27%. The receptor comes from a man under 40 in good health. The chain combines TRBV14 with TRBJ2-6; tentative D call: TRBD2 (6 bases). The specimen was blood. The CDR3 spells CASSQGTSRGTGANVLTF. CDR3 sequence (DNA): TGTGCCAGCAGCCAAGGGACCTCTCGGGGGACTGGGGCCAACGTCCTGACTTTC.